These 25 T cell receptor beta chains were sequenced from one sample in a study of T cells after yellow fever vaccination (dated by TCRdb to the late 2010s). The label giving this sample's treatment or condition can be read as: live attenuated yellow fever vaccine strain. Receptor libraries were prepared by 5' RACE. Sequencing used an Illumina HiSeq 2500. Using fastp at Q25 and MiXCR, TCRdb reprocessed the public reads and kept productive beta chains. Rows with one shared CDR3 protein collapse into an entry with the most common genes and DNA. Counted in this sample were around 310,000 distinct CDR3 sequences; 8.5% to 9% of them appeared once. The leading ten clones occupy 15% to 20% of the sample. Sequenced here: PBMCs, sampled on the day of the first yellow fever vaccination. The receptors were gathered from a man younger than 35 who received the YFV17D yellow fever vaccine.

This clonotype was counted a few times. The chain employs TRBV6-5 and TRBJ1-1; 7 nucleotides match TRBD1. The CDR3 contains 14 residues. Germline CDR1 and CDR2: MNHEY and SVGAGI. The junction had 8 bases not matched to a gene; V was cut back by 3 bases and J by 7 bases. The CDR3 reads CASSYSDQGVEAFF. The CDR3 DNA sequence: TGTGCCAGCAGTTATTCCGATCAGGGGGTTGAAGCTTTCTTT.

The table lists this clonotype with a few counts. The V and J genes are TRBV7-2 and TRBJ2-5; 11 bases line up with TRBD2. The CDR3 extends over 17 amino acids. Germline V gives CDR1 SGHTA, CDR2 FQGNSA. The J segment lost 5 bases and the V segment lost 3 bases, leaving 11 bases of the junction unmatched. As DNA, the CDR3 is TGTGCCAGCAGCTTTGGGGCTAGCGGGGGGCCGGTGGAGACCCAGTACTTC. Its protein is CASSFGASGGPVETQYF.

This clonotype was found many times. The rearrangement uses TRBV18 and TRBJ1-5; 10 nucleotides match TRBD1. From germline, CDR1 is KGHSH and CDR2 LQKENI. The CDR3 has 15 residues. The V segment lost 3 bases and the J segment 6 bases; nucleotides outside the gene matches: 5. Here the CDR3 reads CASSPGQGVSQPQHF. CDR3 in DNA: TGTGCCAGCTCACCTGGACAGGGGGTTAGTCAGCCCCAGCATTTT. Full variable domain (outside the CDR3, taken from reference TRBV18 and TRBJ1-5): NAGVMQNPRHLVRRRGQEARLRCSPMKGHSHVYWYRQLPEEGLKFMVYLQKENIIDESGMPKERFSAEFPKEGPSILRIQQVVRGDSAAYFCASSPGQGVSQPQHFGDGTRLSIL.

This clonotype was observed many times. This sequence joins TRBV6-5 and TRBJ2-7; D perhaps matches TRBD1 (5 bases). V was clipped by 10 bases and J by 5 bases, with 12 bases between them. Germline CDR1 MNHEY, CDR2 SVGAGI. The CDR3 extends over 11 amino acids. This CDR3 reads CATDSHHEQYF. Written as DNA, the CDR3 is TGTGCCACCGACAGTCACCACGAGCAGTACTTC.

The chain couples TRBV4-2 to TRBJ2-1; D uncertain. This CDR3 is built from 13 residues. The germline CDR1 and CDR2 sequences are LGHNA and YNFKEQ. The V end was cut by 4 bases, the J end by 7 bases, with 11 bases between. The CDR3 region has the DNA TGTGCCAGCAGCCCTTCTGGGCGGAATGAGCAGTTCTTC. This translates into CASSPSGRNEQFF.

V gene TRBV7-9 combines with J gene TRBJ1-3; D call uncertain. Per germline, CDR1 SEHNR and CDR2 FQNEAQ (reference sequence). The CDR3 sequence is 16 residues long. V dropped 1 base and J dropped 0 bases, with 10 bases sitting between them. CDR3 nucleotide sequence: TGTGCCAGCAGCTTAGTTTCACGCGTCTCTGGAAACACCATATATTTT. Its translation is CASSLVSRVSGNTIYF. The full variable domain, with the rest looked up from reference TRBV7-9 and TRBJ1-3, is DTGVSQNPRHKITKRGQNVTFRCDPISEHNRLYWYRQTLGQGPEFLTYFQNEAQLEKSRLLSDRFSAERPKGSFSTLEIQRTEQGDSAMYLCASSLVSRVSGNTIYFGEGSWLTVV.

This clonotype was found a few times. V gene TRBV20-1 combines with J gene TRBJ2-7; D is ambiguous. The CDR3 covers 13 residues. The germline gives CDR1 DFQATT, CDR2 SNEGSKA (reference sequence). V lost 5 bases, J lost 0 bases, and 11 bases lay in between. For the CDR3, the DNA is TGCAGTGCTCGCCCTCTGGACTCCTACGAGCAGTACGTC. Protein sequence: CSARPLDSYEQYV.

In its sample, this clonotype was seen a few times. The CDR3 here is CASSLYSPRGLDEQYF. The CDR3, as DNA: TGTGCCAGCAGTTTATACTCCCCCAGGGGGCTCGACGAGCAGTACTTC. V is TRBV27 and J is TRBJ2-7, with 8 bases that match TRBD1. The germline V gene encodes CDR1 MNHEY and CDR2 SMNVEV (reference sequence). Trimming removed 1 base from V and 5 bases from J; junction bases left unmatched: 10. CDR3 length: 16 amino acids.

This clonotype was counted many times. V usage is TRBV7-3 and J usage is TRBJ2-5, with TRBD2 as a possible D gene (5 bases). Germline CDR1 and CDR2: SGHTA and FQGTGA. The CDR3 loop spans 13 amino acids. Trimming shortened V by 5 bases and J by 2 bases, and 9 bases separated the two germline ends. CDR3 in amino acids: CASSQGGQETQYF. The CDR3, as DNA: TGTGCCAGCAGCCAAGGAGGTCAAGAGACCCAGTACTTC.

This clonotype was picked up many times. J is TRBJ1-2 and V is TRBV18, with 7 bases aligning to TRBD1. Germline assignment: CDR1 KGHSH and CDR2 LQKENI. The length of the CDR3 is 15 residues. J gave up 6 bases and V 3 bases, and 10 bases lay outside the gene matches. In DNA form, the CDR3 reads TGTGCCAGCTCACCCAGCAGGGGGAACCACCATGGCTACACCTTC. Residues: CASSPSRGNHHGYTF.

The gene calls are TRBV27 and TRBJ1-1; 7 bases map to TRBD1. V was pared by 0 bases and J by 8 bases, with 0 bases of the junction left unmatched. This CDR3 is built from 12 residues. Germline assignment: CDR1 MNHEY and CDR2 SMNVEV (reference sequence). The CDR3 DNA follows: TGTGCCAGCAGTTTATCGGGACAGGAAGCTTTCTTT. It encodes CASSLSGQEAFF.

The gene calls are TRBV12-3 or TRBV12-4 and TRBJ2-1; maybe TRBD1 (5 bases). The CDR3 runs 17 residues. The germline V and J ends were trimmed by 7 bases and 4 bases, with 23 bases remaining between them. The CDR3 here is CASTLRTMQGAYNEQFF. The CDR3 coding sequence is TGTGCCAGCACCCTAAGGACAATGCAGGGCGCATACAATGAGCAGTTCTTC.

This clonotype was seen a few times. The CDR3 is CASSPRLLAGGGEQFF. The CDR3 DNA is TGTGCCAGCAGCCCACGCCTCCTAGCGGGGGGGGGAGAGCAGTTCTTC. The rearrangement uses TRBV7-2 and TRBJ2-1, with 12 bases fitting TRBD2. The CDR3 length is 16 residues. The V segment lost 5 bases and the J segment 10 bases; nucleotides outside the gene matches: 12. Germline lookup yields CDR1 SGHTA and CDR2 FQGNSA.

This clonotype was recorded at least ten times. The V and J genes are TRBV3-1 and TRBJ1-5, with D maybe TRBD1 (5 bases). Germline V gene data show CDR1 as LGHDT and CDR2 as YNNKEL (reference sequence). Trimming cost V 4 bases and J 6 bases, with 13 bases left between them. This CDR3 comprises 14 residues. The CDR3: CASSPQSGAQPQHF. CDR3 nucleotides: TGTGCCAGCAGCCCCCAAAGCGGGGCTCAGCCCCAGCATTTT.

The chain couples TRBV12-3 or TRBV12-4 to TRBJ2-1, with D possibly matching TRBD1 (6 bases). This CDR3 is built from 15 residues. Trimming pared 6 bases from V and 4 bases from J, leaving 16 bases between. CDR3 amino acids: CASRPGQGIYNEQFF. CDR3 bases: TGTGCCAGCAGACCGGGACAAGGGATTTACAATGAGCAGTTCTTC.

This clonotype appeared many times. The CDR3 is CSARDLTGYYNEQFF. The CDR3 region has the DNA TGCAGTGCTAGAGATTTGACAGGGTACTACAATGAGCAGTTCTTC. This rearrangement joins TRBV20-1 to TRBJ2-1, with TRBD1 matching over 7 bases. This CDR3 comprises 15 residues. V shed 0 bases and J 3 bases; nucleotides not matched to a gene: 5. Germline CDR1 reads DFQATT; CDR2 reads SNEGSKA (reference sequence).

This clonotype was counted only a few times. DNA of the CDR3: TGTGCCAGCAGTCCGAGCAGACTAGCGGGGGCCGGCACCGGGGAGCTGTTTTTT. Residues: CASSPSRLAGAGTGELFF. The rearrangement links TRBV12-3 or TRBV12-4 to TRBJ2-2, with 12 bases identical to TRBD2. This CDR3 has 18 amino acids. V was pared by 5 bases and J by 4 bases, with 11 bases of the junction left unmatched.

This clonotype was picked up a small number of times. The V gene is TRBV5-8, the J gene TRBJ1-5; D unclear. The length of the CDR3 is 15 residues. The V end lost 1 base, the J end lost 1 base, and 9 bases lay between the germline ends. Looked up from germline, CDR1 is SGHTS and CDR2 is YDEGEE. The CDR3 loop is CASSLWKGSNQPQHF. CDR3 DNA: TGTGCCAGCAGCTTGTGGAAGGGCAGCAATCAGCCCCAGCATTTT.

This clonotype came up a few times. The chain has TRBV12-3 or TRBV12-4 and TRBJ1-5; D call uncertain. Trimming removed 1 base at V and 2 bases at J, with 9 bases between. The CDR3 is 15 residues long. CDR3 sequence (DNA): TGTGCCAGCAGTTTAGGGTCGGGTGGCAATCAGCCCCAGCATTTT. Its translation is CASSLGSGGNQPQHF.

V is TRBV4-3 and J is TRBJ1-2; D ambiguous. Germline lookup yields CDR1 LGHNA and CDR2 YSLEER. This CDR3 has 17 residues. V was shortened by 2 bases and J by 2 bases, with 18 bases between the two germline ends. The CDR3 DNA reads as TGCGCCAGCAGCCAAAACGTTTTCGGGGTCGAGAACTATGGCTACACCTTC. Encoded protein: CASSQNVFGVENYGYTF.

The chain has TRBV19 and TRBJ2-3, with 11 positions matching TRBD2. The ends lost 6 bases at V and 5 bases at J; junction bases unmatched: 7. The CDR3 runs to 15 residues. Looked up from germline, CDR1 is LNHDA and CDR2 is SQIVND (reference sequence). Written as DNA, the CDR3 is TGTGCCAGTAGCCATAGCGGGGGGGCCTTAGATACGCAGTATTTT. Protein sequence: CASSHSGGALDTQYF.

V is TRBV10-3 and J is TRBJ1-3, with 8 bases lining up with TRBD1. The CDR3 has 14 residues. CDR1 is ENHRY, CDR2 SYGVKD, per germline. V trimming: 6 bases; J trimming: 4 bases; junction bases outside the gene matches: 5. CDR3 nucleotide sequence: TGTGCCATCAGAGCGACAGGGGCCGGAAACACCATATATTTT. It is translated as CAIRATGAGNTIYF.

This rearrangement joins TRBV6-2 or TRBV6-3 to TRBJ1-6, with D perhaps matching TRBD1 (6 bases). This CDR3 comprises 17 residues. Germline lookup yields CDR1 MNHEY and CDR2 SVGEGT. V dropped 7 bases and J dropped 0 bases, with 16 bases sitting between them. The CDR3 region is CASTPGTLSSYNSPLHF. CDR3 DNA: TGTGCCAGCACCCCCGGGACACTGAGCTCCTATAATTCACCCCTCCACTTT.

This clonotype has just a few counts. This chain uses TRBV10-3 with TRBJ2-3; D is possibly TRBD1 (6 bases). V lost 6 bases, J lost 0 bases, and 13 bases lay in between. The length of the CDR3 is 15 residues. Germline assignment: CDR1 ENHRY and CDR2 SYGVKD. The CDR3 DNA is TGTGCCATCAGAGGACAGCCTATTAGCACAGATACGCAGTATTTT. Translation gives CAIRGQPISTDTQYF.

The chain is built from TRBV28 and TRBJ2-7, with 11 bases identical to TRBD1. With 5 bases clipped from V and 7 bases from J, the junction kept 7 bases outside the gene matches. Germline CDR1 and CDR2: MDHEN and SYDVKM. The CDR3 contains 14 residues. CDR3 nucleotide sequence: TGTGCCAGCAGTAACGGACAGGGGGCGGAGGAGCAGTACGTC. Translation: CASSNGQGAEEQYV.